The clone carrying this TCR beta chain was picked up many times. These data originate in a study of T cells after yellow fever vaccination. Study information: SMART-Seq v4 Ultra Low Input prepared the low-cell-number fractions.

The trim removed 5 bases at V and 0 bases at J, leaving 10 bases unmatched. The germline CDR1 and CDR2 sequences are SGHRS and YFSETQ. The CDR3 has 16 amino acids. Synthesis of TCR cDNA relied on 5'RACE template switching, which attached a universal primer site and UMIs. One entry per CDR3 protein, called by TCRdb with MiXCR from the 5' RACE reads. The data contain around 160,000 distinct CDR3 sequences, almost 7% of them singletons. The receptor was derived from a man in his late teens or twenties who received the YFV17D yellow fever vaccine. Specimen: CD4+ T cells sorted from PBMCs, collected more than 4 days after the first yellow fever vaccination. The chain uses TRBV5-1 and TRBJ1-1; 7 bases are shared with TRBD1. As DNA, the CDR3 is TGCGCCAGCAGGTCGAGGGACAGACTGATGAACACTGAAGCTTTCTTT. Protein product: CASRSRDRLMNTEAFF.